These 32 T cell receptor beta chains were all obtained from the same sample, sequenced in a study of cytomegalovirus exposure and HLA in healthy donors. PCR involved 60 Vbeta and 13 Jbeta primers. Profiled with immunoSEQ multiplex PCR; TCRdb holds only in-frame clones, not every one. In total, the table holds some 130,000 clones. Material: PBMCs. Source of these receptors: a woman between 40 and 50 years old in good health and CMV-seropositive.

CDR3 protein: CASRPTTGAGQPQHF. The CDR3 coding sequence is TGTGCCAGCAGGCCGACGACAGGGGCAGGACAGCCCCAGCATTTT. The chain couples TRBV28 to TRBJ1-5, with 8 positions matching TRBD1. Trimming cost V 6 bases and J 7 bases; bases outside gene matches: 11. Germline-derived CDR1 and CDR2 are MDHEN and SYDVKM. The CDR3 covers 15 residues.

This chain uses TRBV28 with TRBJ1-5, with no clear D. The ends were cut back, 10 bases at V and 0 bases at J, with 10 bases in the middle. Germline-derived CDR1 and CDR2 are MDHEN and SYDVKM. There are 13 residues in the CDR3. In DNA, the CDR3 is TGTGCCACCACGGAGGTTAGCAATCAGCCCCAGCATTTT. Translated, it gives CATTEVSNQPQHF.

This chain's CDR3 is CASRTGGQTEAFF. The CDR3 DNA reads TGTGCCAGCCGAACAGGGGGTCAAACTGAAGCTTTCTTT. The chain combines TRBV28 with TRBJ1-1, with TRBD1 matching 8 bases. Trimming at V came to 8 bases and at J to 5 bases, leaving 7 bases not matched to a gene. Germline V gene sequence: CDR1 MDHEN, CDR2 SYDVKM. The CDR3 is 13 residues long.

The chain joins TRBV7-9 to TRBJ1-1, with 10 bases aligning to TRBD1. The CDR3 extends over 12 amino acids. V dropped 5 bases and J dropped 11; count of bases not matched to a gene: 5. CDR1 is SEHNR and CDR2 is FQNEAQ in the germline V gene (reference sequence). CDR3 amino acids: CASSRGTGDAFF. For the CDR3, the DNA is TGTGCCAGCAGCCGCGGGACAGGGGACGCTTTCTTT. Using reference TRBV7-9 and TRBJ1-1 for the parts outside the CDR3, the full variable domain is DTGVSQNPRHKITKRGQNVTFRCDPISEHNRLYWYRQTLGQGPEFLTYFQNEAQLEKSRLLSDRFSAERPKGSFSTLEIQRTEQGDSAMYLCASSRGTGDAFFGQGTRLTVV.

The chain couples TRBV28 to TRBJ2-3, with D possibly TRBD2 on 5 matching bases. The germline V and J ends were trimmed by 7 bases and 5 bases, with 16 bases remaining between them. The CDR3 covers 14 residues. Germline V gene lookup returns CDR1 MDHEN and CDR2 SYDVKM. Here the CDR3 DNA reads TGTGCCAGCAAGGCTAGCATCGACGGAGATACGCAGTATTTT. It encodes CASKASIDGDTQYF.

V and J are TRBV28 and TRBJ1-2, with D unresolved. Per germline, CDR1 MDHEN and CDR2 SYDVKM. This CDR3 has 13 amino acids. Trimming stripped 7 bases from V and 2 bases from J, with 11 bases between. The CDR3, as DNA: TGTGCCAGCACAGATGGGCCGAACTATGGCTACACCTTC. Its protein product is CASTDGPNYGYTF.

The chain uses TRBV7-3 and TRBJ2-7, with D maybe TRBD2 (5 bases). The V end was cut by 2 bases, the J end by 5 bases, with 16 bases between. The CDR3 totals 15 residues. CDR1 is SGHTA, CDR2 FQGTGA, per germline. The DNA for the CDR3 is TGTGCCAGCAGCTTATCGGTCGGACTCACCCACGAGCAGTACTTC. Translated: CASSLSVGLTHEQYF.

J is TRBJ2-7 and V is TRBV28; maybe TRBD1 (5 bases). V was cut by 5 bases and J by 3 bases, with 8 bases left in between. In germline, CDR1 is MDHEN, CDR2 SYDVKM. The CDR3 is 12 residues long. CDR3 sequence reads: CASSTQGYEQYF. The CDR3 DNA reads TGTGCCAGCAGTACCCAGGGCTACGAGCAGTACTTC. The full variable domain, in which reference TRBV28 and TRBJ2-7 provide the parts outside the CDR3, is DVKVTQSSRYLVKRTGEKVFLECVQDMDHENMFWYRQDPGLGLRLIYFSYDVKMKEKGDIPEGYSVSREKKERFSLILESASTNQTSMYLCASSTQGYEQYFGPGTRLTVT.

The chain's CDR3 is CASSFQGAGGYTF. CDR3 coding DNA: TGTGCCAGCAGCTTTCAGGGGGCCGGGGGCTACACCTTC. The rearrangement joins TRBV5-5 to TRBJ1-2, with 8 bases fitting TRBD1. Germline lookup yields CDR1 SGHKS and CDR2 YYEKEE (reference sequence). This CDR3 contains 13 residues. J gave up 8 bases and V 2 bases, and 5 bases lay outside the gene matches.

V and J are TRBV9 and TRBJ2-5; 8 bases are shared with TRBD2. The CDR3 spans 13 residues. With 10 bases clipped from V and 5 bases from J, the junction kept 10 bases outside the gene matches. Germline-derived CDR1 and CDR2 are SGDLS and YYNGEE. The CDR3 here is CASTAGVSETQYF. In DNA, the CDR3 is TGTGCCTCCACAGCGGGAGTGTCGGAGACCCAGTACTTC.

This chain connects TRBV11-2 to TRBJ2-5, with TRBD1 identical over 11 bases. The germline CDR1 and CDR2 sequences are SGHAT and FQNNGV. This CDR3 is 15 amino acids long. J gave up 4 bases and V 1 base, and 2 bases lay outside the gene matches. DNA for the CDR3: TGTGCCAGCAGCTTAGTGGGGACAGGGGGAGAGACCCAGTACTTC. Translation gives CASSLVGTGGETQYF.

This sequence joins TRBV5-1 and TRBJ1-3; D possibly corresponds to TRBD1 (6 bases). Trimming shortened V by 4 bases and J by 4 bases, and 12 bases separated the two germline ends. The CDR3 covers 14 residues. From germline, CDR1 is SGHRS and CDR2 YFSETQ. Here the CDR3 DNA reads TGCGCCAGCAGCCCGGACAGATCCGGAAACACCATATATTTT. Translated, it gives CASSPDRSGNTIYF.

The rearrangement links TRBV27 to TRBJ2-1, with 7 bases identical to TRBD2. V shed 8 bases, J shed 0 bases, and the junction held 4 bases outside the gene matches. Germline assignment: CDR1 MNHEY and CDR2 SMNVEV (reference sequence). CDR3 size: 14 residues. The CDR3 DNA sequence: TGTGCCAGCTCCGGCGGGAGCTCCTACAATGAGCAGTTCTTC. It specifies CASSGGSSYNEQFF.

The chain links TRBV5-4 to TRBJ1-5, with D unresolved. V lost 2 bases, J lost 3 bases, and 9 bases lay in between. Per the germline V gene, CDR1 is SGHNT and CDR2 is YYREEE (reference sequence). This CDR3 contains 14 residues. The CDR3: CASSFKGDNQPQHF. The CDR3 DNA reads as TGTGCCAGCAGCTTCAAGGGAGACAATCAGCCCCAGCATTTT.

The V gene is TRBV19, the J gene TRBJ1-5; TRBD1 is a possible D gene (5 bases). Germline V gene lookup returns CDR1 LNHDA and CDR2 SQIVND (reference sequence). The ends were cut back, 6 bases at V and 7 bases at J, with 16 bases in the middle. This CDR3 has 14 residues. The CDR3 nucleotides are TGTGCCAGTAGGATACAGGAATTGGGCCAGCCCCAGCATTTT. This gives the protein CASRIQELGQPQHF. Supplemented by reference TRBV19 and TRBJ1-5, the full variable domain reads DGGITQSPKYLFRKEGQNVTLSCEQNLNHDAMYWYRQDPGQGLRLIYYSQIVNDFQKGDIAEGYSVSREKKESFPLTVTSAQKNPTAFYLCASRIQELGQPQHFGDGTRLSIL.

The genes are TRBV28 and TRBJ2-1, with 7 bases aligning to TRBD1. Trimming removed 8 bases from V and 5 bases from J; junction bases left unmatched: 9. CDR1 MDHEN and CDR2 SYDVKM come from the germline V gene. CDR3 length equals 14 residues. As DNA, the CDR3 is TGTGCCAGCGGGATACCGGGACAGAACAATGAGCAGTTCTTC. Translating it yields CASGIPGQNNEQFF.

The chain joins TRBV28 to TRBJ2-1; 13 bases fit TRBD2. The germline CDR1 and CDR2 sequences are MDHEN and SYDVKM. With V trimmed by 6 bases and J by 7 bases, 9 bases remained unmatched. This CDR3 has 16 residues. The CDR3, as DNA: TGTGCCAGCAGCCCTAGGACTAGCGGGAGTCGTAATGAGCAGTTCTTC. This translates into CASSPRTSGSRNEQFF.

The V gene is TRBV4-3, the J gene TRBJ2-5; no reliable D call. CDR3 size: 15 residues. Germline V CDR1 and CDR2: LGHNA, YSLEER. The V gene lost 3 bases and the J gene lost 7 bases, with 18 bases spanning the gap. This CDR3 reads CASSHAGGSPATQYF. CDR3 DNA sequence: TGCGCCAGCAGCCACGCCGGCGGCTCTCCCGCGACCCAGTACTTC.

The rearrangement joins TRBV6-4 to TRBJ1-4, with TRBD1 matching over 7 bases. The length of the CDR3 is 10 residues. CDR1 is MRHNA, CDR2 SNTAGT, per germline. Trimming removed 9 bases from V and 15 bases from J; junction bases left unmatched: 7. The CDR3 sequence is CARRTDRLFF. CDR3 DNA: TGTGCCAGAAGAACGGACAGGTTGTTTTTT.

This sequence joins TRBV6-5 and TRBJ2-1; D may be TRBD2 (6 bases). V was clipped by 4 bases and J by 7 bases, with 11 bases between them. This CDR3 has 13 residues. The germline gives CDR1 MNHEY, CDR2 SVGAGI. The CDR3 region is CASSSQTRNEQFF. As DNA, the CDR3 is TGTGCCAGCAGTTCCCAGACTAGAAATGAGCAGTTCTTC.

CDR3 DNA sequence: TGTGCCAGCAGCCAAGTTTTCGGAGCCACTGAAGCTTTCTTT. This codes for CASSQVFGATEAFF. The gene calls are TRBV14 and TRBJ1-1, with D unresolved. Trimming cost V 1 base and J 4 bases, with 10 bases left between them. The CDR3 consists of 14 residues. In germline, CDR1 is SGHDN, CDR2 FVKESK. The variable domain in full, with the rest retrieved from reference TRBV14 and TRBJ1-1, is EAGVTQFPSHSVIEKGQTVTLRCDPISGHDNLYWYRRVMGKEIKFLLHFVKESKQDESGMPNNRFLAERTGGTYSTLKVQPAELEDSGVYFCASSQVFGATEAFFGQGTRLTVV.

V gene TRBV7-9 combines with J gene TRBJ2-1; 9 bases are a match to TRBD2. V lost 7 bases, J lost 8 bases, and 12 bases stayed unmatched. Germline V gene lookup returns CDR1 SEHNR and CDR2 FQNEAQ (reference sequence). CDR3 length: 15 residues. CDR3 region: CASTLSGSLDYEQFF. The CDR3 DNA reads TGTGCCAGCACACTTAGCGGGAGTCTTGATTATGAGCAGTTCTTC.

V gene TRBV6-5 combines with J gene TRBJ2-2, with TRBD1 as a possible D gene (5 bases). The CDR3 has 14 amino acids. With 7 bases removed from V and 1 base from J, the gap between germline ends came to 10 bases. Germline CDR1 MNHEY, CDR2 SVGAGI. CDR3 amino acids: CASTQQGNTGELFF. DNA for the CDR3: TGTGCCAGCACGCAGCAGGGGAACACCGGGGAGCTGTTTTTT.

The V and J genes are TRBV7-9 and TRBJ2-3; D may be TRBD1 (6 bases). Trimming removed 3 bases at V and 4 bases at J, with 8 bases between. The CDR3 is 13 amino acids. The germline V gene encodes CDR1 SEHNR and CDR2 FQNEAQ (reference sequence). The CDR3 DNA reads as TGTGCCAGCAGCTTCGGACAGCCAGATACGCAGTATTTT. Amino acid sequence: CASSFGQPDTQYF.

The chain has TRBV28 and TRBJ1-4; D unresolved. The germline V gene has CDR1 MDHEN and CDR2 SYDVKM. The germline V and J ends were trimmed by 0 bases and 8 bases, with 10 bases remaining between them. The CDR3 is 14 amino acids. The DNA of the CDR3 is TGTGCCAGCAGTTTATGGGCTGCGGGGGAAAAACTGTTTTTT. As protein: CASSLWAAGEKLFF.

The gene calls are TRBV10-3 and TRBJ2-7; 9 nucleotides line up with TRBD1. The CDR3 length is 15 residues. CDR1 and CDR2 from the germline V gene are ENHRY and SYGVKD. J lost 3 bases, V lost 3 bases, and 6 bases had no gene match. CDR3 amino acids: CAISETGTGFYEQYF. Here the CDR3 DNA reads TGTGCCATCAGTGAAACCGGGACAGGGTTCTACGAGCAGTACTTC.

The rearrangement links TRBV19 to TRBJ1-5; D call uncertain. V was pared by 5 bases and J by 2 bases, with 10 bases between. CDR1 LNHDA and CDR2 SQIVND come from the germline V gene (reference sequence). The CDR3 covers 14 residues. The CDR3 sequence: CASSHVWRNQPQHF. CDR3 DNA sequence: TGTGCCAGTAGTCATGTTTGGCGCAATCAGCCCCAGCATTTT.

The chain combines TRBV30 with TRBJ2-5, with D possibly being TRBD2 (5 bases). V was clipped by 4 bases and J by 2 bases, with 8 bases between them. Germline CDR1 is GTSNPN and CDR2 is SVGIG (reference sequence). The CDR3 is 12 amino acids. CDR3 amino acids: CAWNAGQETQYF. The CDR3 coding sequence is TGTGCCTGGAACGCGGGTCAAGAGACCCAGTACTTC.

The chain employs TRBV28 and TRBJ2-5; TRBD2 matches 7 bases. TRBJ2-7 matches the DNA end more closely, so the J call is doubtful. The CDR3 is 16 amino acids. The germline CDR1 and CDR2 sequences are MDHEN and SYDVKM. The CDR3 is CASSLYASGRPYEQYF. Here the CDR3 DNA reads TGTGCCAGCAGTTTATACGCTAGCGGAAGACCTTACGAGCAGTACTTC.

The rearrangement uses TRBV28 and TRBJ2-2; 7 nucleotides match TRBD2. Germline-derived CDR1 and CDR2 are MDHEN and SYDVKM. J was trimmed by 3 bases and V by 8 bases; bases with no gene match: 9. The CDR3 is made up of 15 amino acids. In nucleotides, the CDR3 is TGTGCCAGCCTACAAATGGCGGGGGACACCGGGGAGCTGTTTTTT. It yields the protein CASLQMAGDTGELFF.

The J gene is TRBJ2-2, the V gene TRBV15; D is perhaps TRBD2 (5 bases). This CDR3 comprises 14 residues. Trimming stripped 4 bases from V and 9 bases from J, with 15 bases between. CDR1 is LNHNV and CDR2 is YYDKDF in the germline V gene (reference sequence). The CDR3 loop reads CATSTSRGGRELFF. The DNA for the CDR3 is TGTGCCACCAGCACCTCCCGAGGAGGACGGGAGCTGTTTTTT.

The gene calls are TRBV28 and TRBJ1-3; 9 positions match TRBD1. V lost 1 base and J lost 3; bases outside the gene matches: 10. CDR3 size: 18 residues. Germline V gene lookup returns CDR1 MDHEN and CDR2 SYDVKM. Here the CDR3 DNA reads TGTGCCAGCAGTTTATATGGGGGACCGGGACAGGGTGGAAACACCATATATTTT. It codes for CASSLYGGPGQGGNTIYF.